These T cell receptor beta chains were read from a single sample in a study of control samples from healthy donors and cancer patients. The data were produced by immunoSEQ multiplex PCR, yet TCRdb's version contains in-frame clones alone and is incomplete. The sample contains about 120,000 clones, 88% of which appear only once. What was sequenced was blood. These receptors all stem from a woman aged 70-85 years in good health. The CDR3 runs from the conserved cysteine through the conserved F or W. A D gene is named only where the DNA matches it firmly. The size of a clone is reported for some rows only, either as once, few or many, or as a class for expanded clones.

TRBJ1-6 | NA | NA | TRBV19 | TGTGCCAGTACTTGGAGAGTGGGTCTTAATTCACCCCTCCACTTT | CASTWRVGLNSPLHF
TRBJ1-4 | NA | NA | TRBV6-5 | TGTGCCAGCAGTTACGGCGGATCTAATGAAAAACTGTTTTTT | CASSYGGSNEKLFF
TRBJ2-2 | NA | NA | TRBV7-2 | TGTGCCAGCAGCCTCCTCGGACTTTCGAACACCGGGGAGCTGTTTTTT | CASSLLGLSNTGELFF
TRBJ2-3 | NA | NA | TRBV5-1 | TGCGCCAGCAGCTTGGCCACCGCAGATACGCAGTATTTT | CASSLATADTQYF
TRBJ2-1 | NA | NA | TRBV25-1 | TGTGCCAGCAGTGACCGGGCCTTCAATGAGCAGTTCTTC | CASSDRAFNEQFF
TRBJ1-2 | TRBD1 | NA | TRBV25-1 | TGTGCCAGCAGTTTTTGGACAGGGTACTACACCTTC | CASSFWTGYYTF
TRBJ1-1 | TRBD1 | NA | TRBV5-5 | TGTGCCAGCAGCTCGACAGGGGCGAACACTGAAGCTTTCTTT | CASSSTGANTEAFF
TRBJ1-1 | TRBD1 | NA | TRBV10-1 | TGCGCCAGCTCTCAGGACAGGGGACGCACTGAAGCTTTCTTT | CASSQDRGRTEAFF
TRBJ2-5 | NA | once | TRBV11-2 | TGTGCCAGCAGCCCCGGAGACAGGACCCAGTACTTC | CASSPGDRTQYF
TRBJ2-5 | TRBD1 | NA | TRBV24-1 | TGTGCCACCAGTGATTTGCAGGGGGTAGAGACCCAGTACTTC | CATSDLQGVETQYF
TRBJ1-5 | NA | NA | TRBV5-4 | TGTGCCAGCAGCTTTCCAGGGGATAGCAATCAGCCCCAGCATTTT | CASSFPGDSNQPQHF
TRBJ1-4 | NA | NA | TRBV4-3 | TGCGCCAGCAGCCTCGCCGGGGCTGAAAAACTGTTTTTT | CASSLAGAEKLFF
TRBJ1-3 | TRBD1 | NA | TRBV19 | TGTGCCAGTAGTCCCCACTCTCTAGGGACAGCTGGAAACACCATATATTTT | CASSPHSLGTAGNTIYF
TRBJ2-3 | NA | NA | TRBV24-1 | TGTGCCACCAGTGATACTCGCGCAGGCGTCCCAGATACGCAGTATTTT | CATSDTRAGVPDTQYF
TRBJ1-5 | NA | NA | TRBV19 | TGTGCCAGTACCCTATGGGGCAATCAGCCCCAGCATTTT | CASTLWGNQPQHF
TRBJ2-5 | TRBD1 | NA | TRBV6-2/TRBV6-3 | TGTGCCAGCAGTCTCCGGGACAGGGGAGGCCAAGAGACCCAGTACTTC | CASSLRDRGGQETQYF
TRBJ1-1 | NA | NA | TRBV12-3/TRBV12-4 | TGTGCCAGCAGGGACCAGGAGAACACTGAAGCTTTCTTT | CASRDQENTEAFF
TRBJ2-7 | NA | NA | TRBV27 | TGTGCCAGCACCATGAGGTGGGGGGAAGGCGAGCAGTACTTC | CASTMRWGEGEQYF
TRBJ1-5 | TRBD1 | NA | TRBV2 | TGTGCCAGCAGTGGGATGACAGGGGAAAGCCCCCAGCATTTT | CASSGMTGESPQHF
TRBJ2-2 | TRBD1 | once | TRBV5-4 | TGTGCCAGCAGCTTTAGGCAGGGGGCCGGGGAGCTGTTTTTT | CASSFRQGAGELFF
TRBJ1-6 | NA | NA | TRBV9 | TGTGCCAGCAAACTGGGGACGGAAAATTCACCCCTCCACTTT | CASKLGTENSPLHF
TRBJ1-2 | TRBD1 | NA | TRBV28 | TGTGCCAGCAGCATCAATCCGGGACAGGGAGGCTATGGCTACACCTTC | CASSINPGQGGYGYTF
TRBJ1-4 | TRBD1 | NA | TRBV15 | TGTGCCACCAGCACATACACCAGGGGGGAAAAACTGTTTTTT | CATSTYTRGEKLFF
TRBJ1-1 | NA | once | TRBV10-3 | TGTGCCATCAGTGAGTACAGTCAGGGGACCAACCTGAACACTGAAGCTTTCTTT | CAISEYSQGTNLNTEAFF
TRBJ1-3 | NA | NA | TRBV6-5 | TGTGCCACCCGGTGGTACGGAACCTCTGGAAACACCATATATTTT | CATRWYGTSGNTIYF
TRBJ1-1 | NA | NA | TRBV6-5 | TGTGCCAGCACTTGGGACCTCGAAATTAAACAAGCTTTCTTT | CASTWDLEIKQAFF
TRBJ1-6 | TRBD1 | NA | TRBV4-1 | TGCGCCAGCAGCCGTCAATTCGAGACAGGGTGGAATTCACCCCTCCACTTT | CASSRQFETGWNSPLHF
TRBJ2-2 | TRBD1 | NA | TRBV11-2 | TGTGCCAGCAGCCGGGACAGGATCACCGGGGAGCTGTTTTTT | CASSRDRITGELFF
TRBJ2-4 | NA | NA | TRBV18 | TGTGCCAGCTCACCTTTTTCACCAGGGCCCGGGGACGGAAACATTCAGTACTTC | CASSPFSPGPGDGNIQYF
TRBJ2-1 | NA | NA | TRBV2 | TGTGCCAGCAGTGCCGGGAACAATGAGCAGTTCTTC | CASSAGNNEQFF
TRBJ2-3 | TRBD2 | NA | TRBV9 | TGTGCCAGCAGCAAGACTAGCGGGGGTGTTGATACGCAGTATTTT | CASSKTSGGVDTQYF
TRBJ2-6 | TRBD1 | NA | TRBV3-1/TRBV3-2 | TGTGCCAGCAGCCAATGGGGGACAGGGAGCTCTGGGGCCAACGTCCTGACTTTC | CASSQWGTGSSGANVLTF
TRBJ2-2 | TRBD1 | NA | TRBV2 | TGTGCCAGCGTCTCGGACAGGGGATTCACCGGGGAGCTGTTTTTT | CASVSDRGFTGELFF
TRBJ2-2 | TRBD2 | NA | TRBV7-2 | TGTGCCAGCAGGGGAAGGACTAGCGGGGCCCCAGCGGGGACCGGGGAGCTGTTTTTT | CASRGRTSGAPAGTGELFF
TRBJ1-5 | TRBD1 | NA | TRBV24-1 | TGTGCCACCAGTGACTCCGGGACAGGGGAACAGCCCCAGCATTTT | CATSDSGTGEQPQHF
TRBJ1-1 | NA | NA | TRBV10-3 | TGTGCCATCAGTGACAACCTGGGCACTGAAGCTTTCTTT | CAISDNLGTEAFF